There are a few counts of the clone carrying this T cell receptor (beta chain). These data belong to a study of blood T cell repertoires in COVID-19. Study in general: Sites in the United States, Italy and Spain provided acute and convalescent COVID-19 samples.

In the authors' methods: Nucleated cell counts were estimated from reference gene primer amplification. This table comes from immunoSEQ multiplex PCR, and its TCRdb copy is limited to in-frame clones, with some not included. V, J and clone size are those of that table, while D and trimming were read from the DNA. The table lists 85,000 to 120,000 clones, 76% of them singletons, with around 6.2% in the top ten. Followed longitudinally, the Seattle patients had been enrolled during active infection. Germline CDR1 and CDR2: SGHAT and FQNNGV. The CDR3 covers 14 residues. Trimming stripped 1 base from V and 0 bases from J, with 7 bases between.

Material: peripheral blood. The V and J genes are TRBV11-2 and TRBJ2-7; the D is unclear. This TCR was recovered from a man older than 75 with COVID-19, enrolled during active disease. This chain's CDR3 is CASSLGATSYEQYF. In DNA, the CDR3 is TGTGCCAGCAGCTTAGGGGCCACCTCCTACGAGCAGTACTTC.